This is a list of T cell receptor beta chains from one sample in a study of cytomegalovirus exposure and HLA in healthy donors. Using immunoSEQ multiplex PCR, the repertoire was profiled, and TCRdb retains in-frame clones only, with some absent. This sample has around 250,000 clones, with approximately 82% found just once. The sample comprised PBMCs. The receptors originated from a woman in her sixties or seventies in good health and CMV-seropositive. Each CDR3 is given without its conserved first and last residue. Part of the rows lack a size; the others show once, few, many or a class for expanded clones.

cdr3_aa: ASRETTRAYEQY
v_call: TRBV6-5
j_call: TRBJ2-7
clone_size: once

cdr3_aa: ASRERTYNEQF
v_call: TRBV5-1
j_call: TRBJ2-1
clone_size: NA

cdr3_aa: ASSEFPRVNQPQH
v_call: TRBV19
j_call: TRBJ1-5
clone_size: NA

cdr3_aa: ASSLLAGVADTQY
v_call: TRBV5-6
j_call: TRBJ2-3
clone_size: NA

cdr3_aa: ASSDPTGRANPYTDTQY
v_call: TRBV5-1
j_call: TRBJ2-3
clone_size: NA

cdr3_aa: ASSLVLGPGGNHGYT
v_call: TRBV7-9
j_call: TRBJ1-2
clone_size: NA

cdr3_aa: ASSRQGPDTEAF
v_call: TRBV9
j_call: TRBJ1-1
clone_size: few

cdr3_aa: ASSVELGSLETQY
v_call: TRBV9
j_call: TRBJ2-5
clone_size: NA

cdr3_aa: ASTKAGDYSYGYT
v_call: TRBV6-6
j_call: TRBJ1-2
clone_size: NA

cdr3_aa: ASSQLAGVTGDTQY
v_call: TRBV4-1
j_call: TRBJ2-3
clone_size: NA

cdr3_aa: ASGYRDHEQY
v_call: TRBV27
j_call: TRBJ2-7
clone_size: few

cdr3_aa: ASGLSTSGTNEQF
v_call: TRBV12-5
j_call: TRBJ2-1
clone_size: NA

cdr3_aa: ASSLSQGNYGYT
v_call: TRBV5-4
j_call: TRBJ1-2
clone_size: NA

cdr3_aa: ASRDRAYEQY
v_call: TRBV5-1
j_call: TRBJ2-7
clone_size: NA

cdr3_aa: ASSKSGSPLH
v_call: TRBV18
j_call: TRBJ1-6
clone_size: NA

cdr3_aa: ASGRQGSGNTIY
v_call: TRBV6-5
j_call: TRBJ1-3
clone_size: NA

cdr3_aa: AIRTTSGSSYEQY
v_call: TRBV10-3
j_call: TRBJ2-7
clone_size: NA

cdr3_aa: ASSFGHRRNEKLF
v_call: TRBV5-6
j_call: TRBJ1-4
clone_size: NA

cdr3_aa: ASSPSFAAYQPQH
v_call: TRBV4-1
j_call: TRBJ1-5
clone_size: NA

cdr3_aa: ASSPLGGGSNTGELF
v_call: TRBV4-2
j_call: TRBJ2-2
clone_size: NA

cdr3_aa: ASRGQGAAYEQY
v_call: TRBV5-1
j_call: TRBJ2-7
clone_size: NA

cdr3_aa: ASSLDRRGLNTEAF
v_call: TRBV5-5
j_call: TRBJ1-1
clone_size: NA

cdr3_aa: ASSPAMTGVDAF
v_call: TRBV28
j_call: TRBJ1-1
clone_size: NA

cdr3_aa: ASSSGTWRSGNTIY
v_call: TRBV6-5
j_call: TRBJ1-3
clone_size: NA

cdr3_aa: ASSSSSASRYNEQF
v_call: TRBV5-1
j_call: TRBJ2-1
clone_size: NA

cdr3_aa: ASTFGGLQY
v_call: TRBV7-2
j_call: TRBJ2-5
clone_size: NA

cdr3_aa: SVGGRQGANTEAF
v_call: TRBV29-1
j_call: TRBJ1-1
clone_size: NA

cdr3_aa: ASSPGGWGGYT
v_call: TRBV9
j_call: TRBJ1-2
clone_size: NA

cdr3_aa: ASSFQGNGELF
v_call: TRBV11-1
j_call: TRBJ2-2
clone_size: NA

cdr3_aa: AIKSRGTDTQY
v_call: TRBV19
j_call: TRBJ2-3
clone_size: NA

cdr3_aa: ASSLSSGTEAF
v_call: TRBV14
j_call: TRBJ1-1
clone_size: few

cdr3_aa: ASSLGTSGRDNEQF
v_call: TRBV19
j_call: TRBJ2-1
clone_size: few

cdr3_aa: ATSPKGGNGANVLT
v_call: TRBV15
j_call: TRBJ2-6
clone_size: once

cdr3_aa: ASSYSPRNEKLF
v_call: TRBV6-6
j_call: TRBJ1-4
clone_size: NA

cdr3_aa: ASSFGEPYNEQF
v_call: TRBV11-2
j_call: TRBJ2-1
clone_size: NA

cdr3_aa: SARVSDTQY
v_call: TRBV20-1
j_call: TRBJ2-3
clone_size: NA

cdr3_aa: ASSARTANEQF
v_call: TRBV5-1
j_call: TRBJ2-1
clone_size: NA

cdr3_aa: ASSRQGGNEKLF
v_call: TRBV6-1
j_call: TRBJ1-4
clone_size: NA

cdr3_aa: ASSTSPGLAPDTQY
v_call: TRBV14
j_call: TRBJ2-3
clone_size: NA

cdr3_aa: ASSWTVNSGSYGYT
v_call: TRBV27
j_call: TRBJ1-2
clone_size: NA

cdr3_aa: ASSDNRGQSSYNEQF
v_call: TRBV6-1
j_call: TRBJ2-1
clone_size: NA

cdr3_aa: ASSLYGAGTPYEQY
v_call: TRBV5-1
j_call: TRBJ2-7
clone_size: NA

cdr3_aa: SVDWDRGYNEQF
v_call: TRBV29-1
j_call: TRBJ2-1
clone_size: NA

cdr3_aa: ASSQDSLLDRD
v_call: TRBV4-1
j_call: TRBJ1-2
clone_size: NA

cdr3_aa: ASSTQPDRGTEAF
v_call: TRBV19
j_call: TRBJ1-1
clone_size: NA

cdr3_aa: ASTQQGASYEQY
v_call: TRBV6-1
j_call: TRBJ2-7
clone_size: NA

cdr3_aa: ASSLSRGISGGTQY
v_call: TRBV2
j_call: TRBJ2-5
clone_size: NA

cdr3_aa: ASSRDSRSYEQY
v_call: TRBV7-2
j_call: NA
clone_size: NA

cdr3_aa: ASSQAGTDTQY
v_call: TRBV4-1
j_call: TRBJ2-3
clone_size: NA

cdr3_aa: ACNVGRLTEAF
v_call: TRBV30
j_call: TRBJ1-1
clone_size: NA

cdr3_aa: ASSQTGSDYGYT
v_call: TRBV4-2
j_call: TRBJ1-2
clone_size: NA

cdr3_aa: ASSTPGQGAKNYGYT
v_call: TRBV28
j_call: TRBJ1-2
clone_size: few

cdr3_aa: AISGRGDSYEQY
v_call: TRBV6-1
j_call: TRBJ2-7
clone_size: NA

cdr3_aa: ASILLAGDTQY
v_call: TRBV2
j_call: TRBJ2-3
clone_size: NA

cdr3_aa: ASSQVAGVDTGELF
v_call: TRBV4-1
j_call: TRBJ2-2
clone_size: NA

cdr3_aa: ASSLPRYVTEAF
v_call: TRBV28
j_call: TRBJ1-1
clone_size: NA

cdr3_aa: ASRMGHNDPYEQY
v_call: TRBV19
j_call: TRBJ2-7
clone_size: NA